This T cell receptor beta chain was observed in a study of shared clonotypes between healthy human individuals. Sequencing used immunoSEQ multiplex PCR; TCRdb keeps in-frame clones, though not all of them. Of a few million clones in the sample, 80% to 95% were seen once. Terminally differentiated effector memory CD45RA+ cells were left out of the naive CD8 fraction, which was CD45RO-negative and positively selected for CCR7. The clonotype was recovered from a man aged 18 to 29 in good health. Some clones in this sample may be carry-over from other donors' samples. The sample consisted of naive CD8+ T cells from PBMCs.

The CDR3 reads CASSFSGHEQYF. Written as DNA, the CDR3 is TGTGCCAGCAGTTTTAGTGGTCACGAGCAGTACTTC. The chain links TRBV27 to TRBJ2-7; D not resolved. V lost 3 bases and J lost 5, with 8 bases in between. CDR1 and CDR2 from the germline V gene are MNHEY and SMNVEV (reference sequence). The CDR3 has 12 amino acids.